The 20 T cell receptor beta chains presented below share a single source sample, sequenced in a study of early T cells in non-severe SARS-CoV-2 infection (dated by TCRdb to about 2021). The protocol used for the library was 5' RACE. The sequencer was a NextSeq 500. Clones were called with MiXCR by TCRdb after fastp trimmed the public reads at Q25, and only in-frame beta chains were retained. One record per CDR3 amino acid sequence lists the most common genes and DNA. Here the sample has about 94,000 distinct CDR3 sequences; about 13% occur a single time. Approximately 2.4% of the sample is in the top ten clones. Sequencing was done on a sample of whole blood. These receptors were obtained from an adult who was a healthcare worker with PCR-confirmed SARS-CoV-2 infection or an uninfected control (not recorded which).

This clonotype was observed a few times. This rearrangement joins TRBV7-2 to TRBJ2-3, with 9 bases that match TRBD2. The CDR3 totals 17 residues. V lost 4 bases, J lost 3 bases, and 11 bases stayed unmatched. Germline assignment: CDR1 SGHTA and CDR2 FQGNSA. Written as DNA, the CDR3 is TGTGCCAGCAGCTCCCGAGGGGCGGGGGGGCCAACAGATACGCAGTATTTT. Amino acid sequence: CASSSRGAGGPTDTQYF.

The V and J genes are TRBV7-3 and TRBJ2-3; D unresolved. Trimming removed 4 bases at V and 1 base at J, with 12 bases between. This CDR3 contains 15 residues. The germline gives CDR1 SGHTA, CDR2 FQGTGA. The DNA of the CDR3 is TGTGCCAGCAGCTCCTCGGCCGGTGGCACAGATACGCAGTATTTT. Its translation is CASSSSAGGTDTQYF.

A few counts support this clonotype. The chain joins TRBV7-2 to TRBJ2-6; 7 nucleotides match TRBD1. J was trimmed by 2 bases and V by 4 bases; bases with no gene match: 2. CDR3 length equals 15 residues. CDR1 and CDR2 from the germline V gene are SGHTA and FQGNSA. CDR3 nucleotides: TGTGCCAGCAGCTACGACAGGGCTGGGGCCAACGTCCTGACTTTC. The encoded protein is CASSYDRAGANVLTF.

The rearrangement uses TRBV20-1 and TRBJ1-1; 9 bases align to TRBD1. Looked up from germline, CDR1 is DFQATT and CDR2 is SNEGSKA (reference sequence). V shed 1 base, J shed 10 bases, and the junction held 13 bases outside the gene matches. The CDR3 totals 15 residues. The CDR3 region has the DNA TGCAGTGCTAGAGGAACGCCCAGGCTGACAGGGGGAGCTTTCTTT. Its protein product is CSARGTPRLTGGAFF.

The V call is TRBV29-1, the J call TRBJ1-2; 8 bases fit TRBD1. Germline lookup yields CDR1 SQVTM and CDR2 ANQGSEA. After removal of 3 bases from V and 6 bases from J, the junction contained 6 bases not matched to a gene. The CDR3 spans 13 residues. CDR3: CSVDRTGLNGYTF. CDR3 bases: TGCAGCGTTGACCGGACAGGGCTCAATGGCTACACCTTC. Drawing the rest from reference TRBV29-1 and TRBJ1-2, the complete variable domain is SAVISQKPSRDICQRGTSLTIQCQVDSQVTMMFWYRQQPGQSLTLIATANQGSEATYESGFVIDKFPISRPNLTFSTLTVSNMSPEDSSIYLCSVDRTGLNGYTFGSGTRLTVV.

This clonotype has ten or more counts. The V call is TRBV6-1, the J call TRBJ1-5; D uncertain. Germline lookup yields CDR1 MNHNS and CDR2 SASEGT. V was shortened by 1 base and J by 0 bases, with 10 bases between the two germline ends. The length of the CDR3 is 16 residues. The CDR3 nucleotides read TGTGCCAGCAGTGAAGAGCCAGCTCATAGCAATCAGCCCCAGCATTTT. It translates to CASSEEPAHSNQPQHF.

A word on this clonotype: Possible read error: a much larger clone is one base away. CDR3 nucleotides: TGCAGCGTCGCTACACTATCCTACGAGCAGTACTTC. Amino acids: CSVATLSYEQYF. The chain has TRBV29-1 and TRBJ2-7; D remains unclear. Germline values: CDR1 SQVTM, CDR2 ANQGSEA. The CDR3 is made up of 12 amino acids. V was clipped by 6 bases and J by 1 base, with 10 bases between them.

This clonotype was observed a handful of times. The genes are TRBV2 and TRBJ2-7; TRBD2 agrees at 9 bases. The V gene end was trimmed by 0 bases and the J gene end by 3 bases; junction bases not matched to a gene: 6. This CDR3 spans 16 amino acids. The germline gives CDR1 SNHLY, CDR2 FYNNEI. In DNA, the CDR3 is TGTGCCAGCAGTGAAGCTAGCGGGGGCCGCTTCTACGAGCAGTACTTC. It yields the protein CASSEASGGRFYEQYF.

The chain uses TRBV5-5 and TRBJ2-5, with TRBD1 as a possible D gene (6 bases). The CDR3 spans 17 residues. CDR1 SGHKS and CDR2 YYEKEE come from the germline V gene (reference sequence). Trimming pared 3 bases from V and 1 base from J, leaving 19 bases between. The CDR3 DNA follows: TGTGCCAGCAGCTCTGAATGGACAGCCAATCCCCAAGAGACCCAGTACTTC. Translated, it gives CASSSEWTANPQETQYF.

This clonotype was observed at least ten times. The genes are TRBV28 and TRBJ2-1; no reliable D call. Germline assignment: CDR1 MDHEN and CDR2 SYDVKM. Trimming stripped 6 bases from V and 0 bases from J, with 9 bases between. The CDR3 runs to 14 residues. The CDR3 DNA reads as TGTGCCAGCAGCTCCTTGGTCTCCTACAATGAGCAGTTCTTC. Amino acids: CASSSLVSYNEQFF.

This clonotype has ten or more counts. The V and J genes are TRBV5-1 and TRBJ2-1, with TRBD2 identical over 8 bases. There are 15 residues in the CDR3. In germline, CDR1 is SGHRS, CDR2 YFSETQ. With V trimmed by 0 bases and J by 5 bases, 4 bases remained unmatched. This chain's CDR3 is CASSLEAGANNEQFF. CDR3 nucleotides: TGCGCCAGCAGCTTGGAAGCGGGGGCCAACAATGAGCAGTTCTTC. Drawing the rest from reference TRBV5-1 and TRBJ2-1, the complete variable domain is KAGVTQTPRYLIKTRGQQVTLSCSPISGHRSVSWYQQTPGQGLQFLFEYFSETQRNKGNFPGRFSGRQFSNSRSEMNVSTLELGDSALYLCASSLEAGANNEQFFGPGTRLTVL.

In this sample, this clonotype turned up a few times. The chain joins TRBV2 to TRBJ2-1; D gene ambiguous. The length of the CDR3 is 10 residues. V was pared by 5 bases and J by 9 bases, with 5 bases between. Per germline, CDR1 SNHLY and CDR2 FYNNEI. The CDR3 sequence: CASSLSEQFF. The CDR3 DNA is TGTGCCAGCAGTCTCAGTGAGCAGTTCTTC. Supplemented by reference TRBV2 and TRBJ2-1, the full variable domain reads EPEVTQTPSHQVTQMGQEVILRCVPISNHLYFYWYRQILGQKVEFLVSFYNNEISEKSEIFDDQFSVERPDGSNFTLKIRSTKLEDSAMYFCASSLSEQFFGPGTRLTVL.

The V call is TRBV28, the J call TRBJ1-1, with D maybe TRBD1 (5 bases). The germline V and J ends were trimmed by 4 bases and 7 bases, with 10 bases remaining between them. The CDR3 contains 12 residues. Germline V gene sequence: CDR1 MDHEN, CDR2 SYDVKM. The CDR3 DNA reads as TGTGCCAGCAGTTCCCGAGGGGATGAAGCTTTCTTT. Protein: CASSSRGDEAFF.

The table lists this clonotype with many counts. V and J are TRBV28 and TRBJ1-6; D ambiguous. From germline, CDR1 is MDHEN and CDR2 SYDVKM. The CDR3 spans 11 residues. Trimming took off 5 bases at V and 10 bases at J, with 6 bases between the two ends. The CDR3 region is CASSHASPLHF. The CDR3 bases are TGTGCCAGCAGTCATGCCTCACCCCTCCACTTT.

In this sample, this clonotype turned up many times. The J gene is TRBJ2-5, the V gene TRBV2, with a tentative D call TRBD2 (6 bases). The V and J ends lost 6 bases and 1 base respectively, with 12 bases between them. This CDR3 comprises 14 residues. CDR1 is SNHLY, CDR2 FYNNEI, per germline. This chain's CDR3 is CASRAQAGQETQYF. CDR3 DNA sequence: TGTGCCAGCAGAGCCCAAGCGGGCCAAGAGACCCAGTACTTC. Filled out from reference TRBV2 and TRBJ2-5, the complete variable domain reads EPEVTQTPSHQVTQMGQEVILRCVPISNHLYFYWYRQILGQKVEFLVSFYNNEISEKSEIFDDQFSVERPDGSNFTLKIRSTKLEDSAMYFCASRAQAGQETQYFGPGTRLLVL.

This clonotype was detected many times. The gene calls are TRBV27 and TRBJ2-3; 10 nucleotides agree with TRBD1. With V trimmed by 3 bases and J by 5 bases, 2 bases remained unmatched. CDR1 is MNHEY, CDR2 SMNVEV, per germline (reference sequence). The CDR3 has 14 residues. This chain's CDR3 is CASSFGTGVDTQYF. Here the CDR3 DNA reads TGTGCCAGCAGTTTTGGGACAGGGGTAGATACGCAGTATTTT.

The chain recombines TRBV7-2 with TRBJ2-3; 9 bases line up with TRBD2. Germline values: CDR1 SGHTA, CDR2 FQGNSA. The ends lost 6 bases at V and 5 bases at J; junction bases unmatched: 15. CDR3 length: 17 amino acids. Here the CDR3 DNA reads TGTGCCAGCAGTCAAGGCGGGGGGGCCATCCAGGAAGATACGCAGTATTTT. Its protein product is CASSQGGGAIQEDTQYF.

This clonotype was seen ten or more times. The chain carries TRBV28 and TRBJ2-2, with no clear D. This CDR3 has 12 residues. Trimming removed 5 bases from V and 5 bases from J, with 6 bases in between. Looked up from germline, CDR1 is MDHEN and CDR2 is SYDVKM. The CDR3 region is CASSIRTGELFF. The CDR3 bases are TGTGCCAGCAGTATCAGGACCGGGGAGCTGTTTTTT.

This rearrangement joins TRBV7-9 to TRBJ2-2, with D possibly being TRBD1 (6 bases). The CDR3 is 14 amino acids. The V gene lost 5 bases and the J gene lost 5 bases, with 12 bases spanning the gap. CDR1 and CDR2 from the germline V gene are SEHNR and FQNEAQ (reference sequence). CDR3 residues: CASSRHRETGELFF. DNA of the CDR3: TGTGCCAGCAGCCGACACAGGGAGACCGGGGAGCTGTTTTTT.

This chain links TRBV3-1 with TRBJ2-1; a possible D gene is TRBD1 (5 bases). Germline-derived CDR1 and CDR2 are LGHDT and YNNKEL (reference sequence). V was shortened by 3 bases and J by 6 bases, with 18 bases between the two germline ends. This CDR3 has 16 residues. CDR3 coding DNA: TGTGCCAGCAGCCAGCAGGGTTTCGCTACGGGCAATGAGCAGTTCTTC. This sequence encodes CASSQQGFATGNEQFF.